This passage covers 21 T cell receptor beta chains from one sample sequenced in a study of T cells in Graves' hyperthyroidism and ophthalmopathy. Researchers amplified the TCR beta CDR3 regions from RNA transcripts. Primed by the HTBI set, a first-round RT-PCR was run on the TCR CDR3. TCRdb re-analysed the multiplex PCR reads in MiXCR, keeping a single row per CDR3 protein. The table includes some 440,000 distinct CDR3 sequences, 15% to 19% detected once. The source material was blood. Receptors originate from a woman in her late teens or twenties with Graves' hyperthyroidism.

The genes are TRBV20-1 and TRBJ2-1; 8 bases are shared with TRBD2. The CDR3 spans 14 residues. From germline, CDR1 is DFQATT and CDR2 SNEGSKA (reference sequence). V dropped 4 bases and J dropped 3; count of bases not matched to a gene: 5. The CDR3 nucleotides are TGCAGTGCTAAAGACGGGACTAGCTACAATGAGCAGTTCTTC. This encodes CSAKDGTSYNEQFF.

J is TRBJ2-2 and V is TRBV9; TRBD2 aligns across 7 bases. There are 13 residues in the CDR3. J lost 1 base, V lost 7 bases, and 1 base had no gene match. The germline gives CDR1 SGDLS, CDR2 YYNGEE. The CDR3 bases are TGTGCCAGCCAGCGGGAGAACACCGGGGAGCTGTTTTTT. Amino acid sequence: CASQRENTGELFF.

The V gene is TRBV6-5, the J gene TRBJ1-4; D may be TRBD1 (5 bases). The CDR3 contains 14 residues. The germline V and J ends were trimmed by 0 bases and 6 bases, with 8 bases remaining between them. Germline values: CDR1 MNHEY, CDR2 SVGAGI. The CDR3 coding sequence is TGTGCCAGCAGTTACTCGGCAGGGTATGAAAAACTGTTTTTT. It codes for CASSYSAGYEKLFF.

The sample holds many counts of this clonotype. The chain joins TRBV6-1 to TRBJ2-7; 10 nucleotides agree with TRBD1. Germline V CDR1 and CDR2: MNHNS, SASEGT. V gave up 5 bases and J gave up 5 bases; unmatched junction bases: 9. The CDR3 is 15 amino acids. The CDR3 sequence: CASSYDRGLRNEQYF. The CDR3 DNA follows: TGTGCCAGCAGTTACGACAGGGGGCTGAGGAACGAGCAGTACTTC.

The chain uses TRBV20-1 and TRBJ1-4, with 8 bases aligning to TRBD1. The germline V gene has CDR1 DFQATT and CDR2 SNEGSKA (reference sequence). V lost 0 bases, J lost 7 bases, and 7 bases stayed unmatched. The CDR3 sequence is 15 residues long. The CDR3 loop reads CSARDIAGGGEKLFF. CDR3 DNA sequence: TGCAGTGCTAGAGATATCGCAGGGGGCGGTGAAAAACTGTTTTTT.

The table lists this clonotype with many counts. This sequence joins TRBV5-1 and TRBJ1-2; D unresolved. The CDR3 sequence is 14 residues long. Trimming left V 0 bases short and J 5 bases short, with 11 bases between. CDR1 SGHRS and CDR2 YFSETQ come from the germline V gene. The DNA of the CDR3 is TGCGCCAGCAGCTTGGATGGGGTGACATATGGCTACACCTTC. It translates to CASSLDGVTYGYTF. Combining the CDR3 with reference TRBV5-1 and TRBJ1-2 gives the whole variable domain KAGVTQTPRYLIKTRGQQVTLSCSPISGHRSVSWYQQTPGQGLQFLFEYFSETQRNKGNFPGRFSGRQFSNSRSEMNVSTLELGDSALYLCASSLDGVTYGYTFGSGTRLTVV.

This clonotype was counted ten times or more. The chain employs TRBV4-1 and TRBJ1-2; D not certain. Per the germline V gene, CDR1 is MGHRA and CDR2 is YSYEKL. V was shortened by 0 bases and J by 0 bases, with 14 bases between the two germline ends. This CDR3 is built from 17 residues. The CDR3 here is CASSQDQVRITNYGYTF. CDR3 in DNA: TGCGCCAGCAGCCAAGATCAGGTGCGGATCACTAACTATGGCTACACCTTC.

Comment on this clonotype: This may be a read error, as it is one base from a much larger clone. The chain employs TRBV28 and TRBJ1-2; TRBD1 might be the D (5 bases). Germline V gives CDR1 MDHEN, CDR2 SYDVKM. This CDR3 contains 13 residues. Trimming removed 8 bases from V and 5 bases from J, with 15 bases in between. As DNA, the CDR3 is TGTGCCAGCTGGGACGATCTGATTTATGGCTACACCTTC. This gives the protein CASWDDLIYGYTF.

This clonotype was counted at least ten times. DNA of the CDR3: TGCAGTGCTAGAGATCAGAGCTCCTATAATTCACCCCTCCACTTT. It specifies CSARDQSSYNSPLHF. The rearrangement links TRBV20-1 to TRBJ1-6; D unresolved. From germline, CDR1 is DFQATT and CDR2 SNEGSKA (reference sequence). V gave up 0 bases and J gave up 0 bases, with 6 bases separating them. This CDR3 comprises 15 residues.

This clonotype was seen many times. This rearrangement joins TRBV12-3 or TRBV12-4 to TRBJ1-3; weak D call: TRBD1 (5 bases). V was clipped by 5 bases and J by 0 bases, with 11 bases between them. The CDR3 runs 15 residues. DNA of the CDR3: TGTGCCAGCAGTCTAGGGGAGGGCTCTGGAAACACCATATATTTT. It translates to CASSLGEGSGNTIYF.

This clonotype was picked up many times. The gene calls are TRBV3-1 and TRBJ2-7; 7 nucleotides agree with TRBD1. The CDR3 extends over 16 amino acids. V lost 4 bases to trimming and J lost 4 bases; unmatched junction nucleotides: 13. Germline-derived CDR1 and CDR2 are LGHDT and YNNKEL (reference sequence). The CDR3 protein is CASSPGTEGWMYEQYF. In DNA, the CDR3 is TGTGCCAGCAGCCCCGGGACAGAAGGGTGGATGTACGAGCAGTACTTC.

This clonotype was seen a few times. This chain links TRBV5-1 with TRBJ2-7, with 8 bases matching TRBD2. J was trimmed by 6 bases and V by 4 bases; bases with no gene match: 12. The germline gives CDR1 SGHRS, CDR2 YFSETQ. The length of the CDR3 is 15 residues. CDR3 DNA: TGCGCCAGCAGCCCCGCGGTAGCGGGGTCAACCGAGCAGTACTTC. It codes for CASSPAVAGSTEQYF.

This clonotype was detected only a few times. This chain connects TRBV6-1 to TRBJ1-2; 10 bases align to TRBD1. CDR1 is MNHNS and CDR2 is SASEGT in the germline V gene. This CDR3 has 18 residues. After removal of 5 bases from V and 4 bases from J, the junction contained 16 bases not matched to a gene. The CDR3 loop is CASSQTKARQGASYGYTF. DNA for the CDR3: TGTGCCAGCAGTCAAACCAAAGCCCGACAGGGGGCCAGCTATGGCTACACCTTC.

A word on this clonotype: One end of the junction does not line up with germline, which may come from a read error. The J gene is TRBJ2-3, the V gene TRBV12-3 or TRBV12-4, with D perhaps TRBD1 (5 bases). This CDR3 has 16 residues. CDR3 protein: CASSPSNVRGTDKQYF. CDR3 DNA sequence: TGTGCCAGCAGTCCCTCTAATGTTAGGGGCACAGATAAGCAGTATTTT.

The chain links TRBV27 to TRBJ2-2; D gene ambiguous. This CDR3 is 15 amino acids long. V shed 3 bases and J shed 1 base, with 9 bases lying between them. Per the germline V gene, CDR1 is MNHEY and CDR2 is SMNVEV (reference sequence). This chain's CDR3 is CASSLRSLNTGELFF. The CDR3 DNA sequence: TGTGCCAGCAGTTTGCGTAGTCTGAACACCGGGGAGCTGTTTTTT.

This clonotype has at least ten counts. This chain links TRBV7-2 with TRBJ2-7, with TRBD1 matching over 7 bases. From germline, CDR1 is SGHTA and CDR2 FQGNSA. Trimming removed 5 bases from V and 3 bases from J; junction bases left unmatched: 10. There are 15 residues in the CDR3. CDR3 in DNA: TGTGCCAGCAGCGTGGGACAGCTAAGGGGCTACGAGCAGTACTTC. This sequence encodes CASSVGQLRGYEQYF.

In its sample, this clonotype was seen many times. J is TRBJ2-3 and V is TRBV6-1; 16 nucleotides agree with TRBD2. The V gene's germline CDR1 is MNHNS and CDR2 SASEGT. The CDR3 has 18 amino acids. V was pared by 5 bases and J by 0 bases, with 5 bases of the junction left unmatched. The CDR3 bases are TGTGCCAGCAGTCCTGGGACTAGCGGGAGGGGTAGCACAGATACGCAGTATTTT. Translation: CASSPGTSGRGSTDTQYF.

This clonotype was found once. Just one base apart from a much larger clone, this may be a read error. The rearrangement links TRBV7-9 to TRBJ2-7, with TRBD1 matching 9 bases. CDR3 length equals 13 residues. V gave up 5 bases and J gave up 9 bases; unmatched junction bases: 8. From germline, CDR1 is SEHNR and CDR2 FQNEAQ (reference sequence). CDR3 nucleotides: TGTGCCAGCAGCAGGACAGGGGAGGACGGGCAGTACTTC. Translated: CASSRTGEDGQYF. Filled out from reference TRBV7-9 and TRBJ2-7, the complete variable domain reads DTGVSQNPRHKITKRGQNVTFRCDPISEHNRLYWYRQTLGQGPEFLTYFQNEAQLEKSRLLSDRFSAERPKGSFSTLEIQRTEQGDSAMYLCASSRTGEDGQYFGPGTRLTVT.

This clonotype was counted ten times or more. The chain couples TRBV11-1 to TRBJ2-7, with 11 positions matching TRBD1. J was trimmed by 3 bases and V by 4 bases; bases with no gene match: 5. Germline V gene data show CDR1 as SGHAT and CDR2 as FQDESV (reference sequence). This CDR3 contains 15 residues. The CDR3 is CASSSAGTGGYEQYF. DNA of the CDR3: TGTGCCAGCAGCTCCGCCGGGACAGGGGGCTACGAGCAGTACTTC.

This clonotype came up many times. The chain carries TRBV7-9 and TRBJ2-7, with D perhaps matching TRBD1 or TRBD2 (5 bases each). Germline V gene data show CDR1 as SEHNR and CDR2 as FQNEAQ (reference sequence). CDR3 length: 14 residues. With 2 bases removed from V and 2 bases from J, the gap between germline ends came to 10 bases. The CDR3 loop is CASSLPGSTYEQYF. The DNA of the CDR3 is TGTGCCAGCAGCTTACCAGGGAGCACCTACGAGCAGTACTTC.

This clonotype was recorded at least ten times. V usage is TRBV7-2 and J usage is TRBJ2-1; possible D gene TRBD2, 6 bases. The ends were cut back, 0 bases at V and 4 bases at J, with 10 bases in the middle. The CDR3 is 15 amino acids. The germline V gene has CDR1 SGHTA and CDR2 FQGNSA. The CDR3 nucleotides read TGTGCCAGCAGCTTAGCGCGGGGCTTATACAATGAGCAGTTCTTC. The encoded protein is CASSLARGLYNEQFF.